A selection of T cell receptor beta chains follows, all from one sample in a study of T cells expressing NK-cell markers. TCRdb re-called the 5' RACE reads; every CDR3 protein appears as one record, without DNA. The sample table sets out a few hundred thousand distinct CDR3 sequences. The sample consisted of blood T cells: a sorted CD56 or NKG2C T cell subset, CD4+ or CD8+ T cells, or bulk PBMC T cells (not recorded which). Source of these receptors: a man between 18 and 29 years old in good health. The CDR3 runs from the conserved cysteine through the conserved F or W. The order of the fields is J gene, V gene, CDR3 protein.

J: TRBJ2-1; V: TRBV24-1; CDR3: CATSDHQGTRMQFF
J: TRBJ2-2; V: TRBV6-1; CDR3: CASRRLAGEGGLFF
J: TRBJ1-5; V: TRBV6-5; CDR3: CASSYPKDNRGGNQPQHF
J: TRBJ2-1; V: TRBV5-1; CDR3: CASRFAGQGFNEQFF
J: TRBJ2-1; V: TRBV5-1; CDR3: CASSFKTGVGNEQFF
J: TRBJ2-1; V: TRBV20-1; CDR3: CSALTREGLSYNEQFF
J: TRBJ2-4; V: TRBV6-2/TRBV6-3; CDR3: CASSYPGTGGSGNIQYF
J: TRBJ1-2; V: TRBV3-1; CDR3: CASSPGSPGYTF
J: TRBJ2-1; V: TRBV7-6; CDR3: CASSSRSSGGDYNEQFF
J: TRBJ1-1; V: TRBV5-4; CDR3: CASSPPGQGNTEAFF
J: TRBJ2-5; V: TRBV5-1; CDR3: CASSLEGNGETQYF
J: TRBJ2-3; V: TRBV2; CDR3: CASSGLAGGTDTQYF
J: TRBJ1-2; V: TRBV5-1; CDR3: CASSQAPGNYGYTF
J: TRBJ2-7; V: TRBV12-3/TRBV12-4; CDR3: CASSSPGQGVSYEQYF
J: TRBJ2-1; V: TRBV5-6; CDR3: CASSTGTGAWNEQFF
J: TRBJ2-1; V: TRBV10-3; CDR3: CAIATRQGFYNEQFF
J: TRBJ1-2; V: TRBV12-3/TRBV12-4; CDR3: CAGARQGANGYTF
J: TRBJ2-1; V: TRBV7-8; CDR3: CASSLIGEQFF
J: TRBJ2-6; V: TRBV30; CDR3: CAWSTLGVSASNVLTF
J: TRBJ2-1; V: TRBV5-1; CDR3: CASSLVRGRGDEQFF
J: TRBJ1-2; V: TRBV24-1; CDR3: CATSDWDTNGYTF
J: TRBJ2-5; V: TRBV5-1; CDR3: CASSSVAGYQETQYF
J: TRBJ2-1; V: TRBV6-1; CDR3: CASSRVAGGSYEQFF
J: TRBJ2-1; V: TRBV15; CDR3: CATSVNLGDGEQFF
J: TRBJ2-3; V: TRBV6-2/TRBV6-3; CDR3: CASSYPGTSGRAAQYF
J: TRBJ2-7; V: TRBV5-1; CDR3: CASSPVTGTEQYF
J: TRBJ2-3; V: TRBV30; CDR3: CVVLAGGRADTQYF
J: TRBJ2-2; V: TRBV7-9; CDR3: CASSSPLRARTGELFF
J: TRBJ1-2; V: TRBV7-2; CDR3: CASSLRRPVYGYTF
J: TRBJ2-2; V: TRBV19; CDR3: CASSIRQGPISGELFF
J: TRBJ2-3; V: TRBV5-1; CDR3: CASSSGQQSTDTQYF
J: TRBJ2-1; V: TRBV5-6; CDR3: CASSLELAGALEQFF
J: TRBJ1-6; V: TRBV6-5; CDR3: CASTFRGDNSPLHF
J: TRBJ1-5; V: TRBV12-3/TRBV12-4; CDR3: CASSRDSYSNQPQHF
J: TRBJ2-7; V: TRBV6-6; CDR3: CASSHNRGHEQYF
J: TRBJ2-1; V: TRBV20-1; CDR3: CSGRRDRDWNEQFF
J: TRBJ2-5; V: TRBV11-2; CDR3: CASSPDRIAGGPWETQYF
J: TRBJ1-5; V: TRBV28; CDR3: CASSFGGAYSNQPQHF
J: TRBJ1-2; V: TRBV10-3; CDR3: CAISEPGSTRNYGYTF
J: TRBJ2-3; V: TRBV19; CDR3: CASSARQGLGTDTQYF
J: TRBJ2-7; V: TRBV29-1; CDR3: CSVEIPTTQAYEQYF
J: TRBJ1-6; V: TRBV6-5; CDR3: CASSSDRGLASPLHF
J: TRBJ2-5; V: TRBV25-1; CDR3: CASSGGTGQSGETQYF
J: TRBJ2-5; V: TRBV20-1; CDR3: CSARADTSAPGTQYF
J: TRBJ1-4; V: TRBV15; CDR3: CATSMGQGSEKLFF
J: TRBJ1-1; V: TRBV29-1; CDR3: CSAEWGQDTEAFF
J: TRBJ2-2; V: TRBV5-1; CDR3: CASSLGRTGTGELFF
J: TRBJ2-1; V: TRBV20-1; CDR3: CSARDRGASGSFYNEQFF
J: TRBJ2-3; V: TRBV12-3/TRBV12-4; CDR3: CASSSGRALLDTQYF
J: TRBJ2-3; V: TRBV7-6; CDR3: CASSSYSGLAGGPRDTQYF
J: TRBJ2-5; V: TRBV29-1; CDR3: CSALGLSLVETQYF
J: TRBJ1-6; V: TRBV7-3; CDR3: CASSLTGDSPLHF
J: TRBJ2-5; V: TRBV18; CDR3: CASSPGGRGETQYF
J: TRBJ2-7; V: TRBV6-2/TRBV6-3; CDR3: CASSYPLRLKSYEQYF
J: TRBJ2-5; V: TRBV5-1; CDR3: CASSLILAPQETQYF
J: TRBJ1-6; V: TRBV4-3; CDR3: CASSGRQNSPLHF
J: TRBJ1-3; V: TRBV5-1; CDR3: CASSLLLSRGSGNTIYF